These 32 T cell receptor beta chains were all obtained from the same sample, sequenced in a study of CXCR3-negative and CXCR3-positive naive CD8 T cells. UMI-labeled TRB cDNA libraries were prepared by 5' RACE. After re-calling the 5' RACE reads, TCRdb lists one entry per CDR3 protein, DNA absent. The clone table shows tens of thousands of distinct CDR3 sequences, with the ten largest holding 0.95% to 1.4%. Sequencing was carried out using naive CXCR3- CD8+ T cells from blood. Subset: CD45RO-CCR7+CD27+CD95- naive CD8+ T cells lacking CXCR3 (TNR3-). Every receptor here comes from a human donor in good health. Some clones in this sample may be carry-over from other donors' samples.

CDR3 protein: CASSLVLGRPSEQFF. The genes are TRBV7-9 and TRBJ2-1; TCRdb returns TRBD2, unconfirmable since there is no DNA. Germline V gene data show CDR1 as SEHNR and CDR2 as FQNEAQ (reference sequence). The CDR3 has 15 residues.

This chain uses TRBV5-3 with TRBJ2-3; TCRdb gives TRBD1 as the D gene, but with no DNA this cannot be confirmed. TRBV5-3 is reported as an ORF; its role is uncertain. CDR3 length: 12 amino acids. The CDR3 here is CARGGGADTQYF.

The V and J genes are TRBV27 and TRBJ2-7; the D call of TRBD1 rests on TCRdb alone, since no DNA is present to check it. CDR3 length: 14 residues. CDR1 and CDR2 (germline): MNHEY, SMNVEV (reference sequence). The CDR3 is CASSEGTGDYEQYF.

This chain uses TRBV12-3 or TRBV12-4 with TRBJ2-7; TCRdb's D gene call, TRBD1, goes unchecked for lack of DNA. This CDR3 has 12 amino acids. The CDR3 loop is CASSPTGPEQYF.

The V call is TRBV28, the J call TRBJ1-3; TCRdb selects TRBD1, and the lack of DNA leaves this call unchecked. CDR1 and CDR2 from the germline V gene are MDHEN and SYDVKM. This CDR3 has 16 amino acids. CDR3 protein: CASSLTGGNPGNTIYF. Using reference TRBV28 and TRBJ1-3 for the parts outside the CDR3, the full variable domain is DVKVTQSSRYLVKRTGEKVFLECVQDMDHENMFWYRQDPGLGLRLIYFSYDVKMKEKGDIPEGYSVSREKKERFSLILESASTNQTSMYLCASSLTGGNPGNTIYFGEGSWLTVV.

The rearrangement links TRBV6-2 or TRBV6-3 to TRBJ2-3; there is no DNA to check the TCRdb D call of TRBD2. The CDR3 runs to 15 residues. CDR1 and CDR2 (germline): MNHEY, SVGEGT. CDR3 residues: CASSPTSEGADTQYF.

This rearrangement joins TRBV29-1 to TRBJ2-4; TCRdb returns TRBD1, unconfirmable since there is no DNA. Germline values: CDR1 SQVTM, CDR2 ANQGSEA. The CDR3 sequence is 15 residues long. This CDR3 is CSVEKGSGSKIIQYF.

CDR3 residues: CSVEGVGTFTDTQYF. The chain has TRBV29-1 and TRBJ2-3; the TCRdb call, TRBD1, lacks DNA for checking. Germline V CDR1 and CDR2: SQVTM, ANQGSEA. CDR3 length: 15 residues.

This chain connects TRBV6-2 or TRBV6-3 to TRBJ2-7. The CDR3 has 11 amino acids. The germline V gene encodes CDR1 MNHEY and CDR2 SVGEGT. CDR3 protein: CASRRDYEQYF.

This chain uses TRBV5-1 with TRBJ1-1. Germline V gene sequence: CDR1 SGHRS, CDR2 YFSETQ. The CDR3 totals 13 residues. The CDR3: CASSLEAPLEAFF.

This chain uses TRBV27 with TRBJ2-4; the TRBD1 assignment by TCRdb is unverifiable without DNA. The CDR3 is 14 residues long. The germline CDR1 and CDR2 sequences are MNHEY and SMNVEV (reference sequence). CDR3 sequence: CASGGGEVKNIQYF.

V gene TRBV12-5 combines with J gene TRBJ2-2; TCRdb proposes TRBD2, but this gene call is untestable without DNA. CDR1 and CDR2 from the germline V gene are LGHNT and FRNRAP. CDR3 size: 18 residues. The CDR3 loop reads CASGFSSGDESNTGELFF.

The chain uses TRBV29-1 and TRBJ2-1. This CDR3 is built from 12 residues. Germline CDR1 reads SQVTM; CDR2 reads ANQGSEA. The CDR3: CSVGWDYNEQFF.

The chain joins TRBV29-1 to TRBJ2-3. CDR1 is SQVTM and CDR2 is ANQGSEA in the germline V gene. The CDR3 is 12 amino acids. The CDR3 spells CSVEPGQDTQYF.

The CDR3 reads CASSFIQDSSYEQYF. The chain has TRBV3-1 and TRBJ2-7; without DNA, the TCRdb call of TRBD1 cannot be checked. Germline V gene data show CDR1 as LGHDT and CDR2 as YNNKEL (reference sequence). The CDR3 has 15 amino acids.

CDR3 loop: CASSAGTGPYEQYF. The rearrangement uses TRBV9 and TRBJ2-7; TCRdb proposes TRBD1, but this gene call is untestable without DNA. This CDR3 region has 14 residues. CDR1 and CDR2 (germline): SGDLS, YYNGEE.

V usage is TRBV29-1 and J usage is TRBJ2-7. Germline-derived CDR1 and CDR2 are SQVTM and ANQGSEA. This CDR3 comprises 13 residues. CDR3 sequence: CSVEDHRNYEQYF.

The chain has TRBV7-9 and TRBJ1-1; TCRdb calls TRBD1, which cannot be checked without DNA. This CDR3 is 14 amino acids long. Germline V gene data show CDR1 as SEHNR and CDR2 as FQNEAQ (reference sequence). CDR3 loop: CASSPGQLNTEAFF.

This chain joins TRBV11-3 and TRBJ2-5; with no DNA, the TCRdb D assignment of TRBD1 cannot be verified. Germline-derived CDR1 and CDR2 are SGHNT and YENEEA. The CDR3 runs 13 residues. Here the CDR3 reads CASSPGFMGTQYF.

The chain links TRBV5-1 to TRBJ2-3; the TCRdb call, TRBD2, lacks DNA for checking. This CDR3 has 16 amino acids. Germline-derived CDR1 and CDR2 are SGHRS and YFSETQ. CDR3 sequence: CASSGGVLAQADTQYF. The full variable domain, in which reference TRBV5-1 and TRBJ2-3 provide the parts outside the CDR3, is KAGVTQTPRYLIKTRGQQVTLSCSPISGHRSVSWYQQTPGQGLQFLFEYFSETQRNKGNFPGRFSGRQFSNSRSEMNVSTLELGDSALYLCASSGGVLAQADTQYFGPGTRLTVL.

The CDR3 loop reads CASSEIGRPPSEQFF. The gene calls are TRBV6-1 and TRBJ2-1; the D call of TRBD2 rests on TCRdb alone, since no DNA is present to check it. Per germline, CDR1 MNHNS and CDR2 SASEGT. This CDR3 is built from 15 residues.

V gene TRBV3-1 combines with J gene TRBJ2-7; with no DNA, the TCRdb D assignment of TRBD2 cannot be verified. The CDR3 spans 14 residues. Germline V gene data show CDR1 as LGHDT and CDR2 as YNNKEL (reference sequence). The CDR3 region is CASSQVGETYEQYF.

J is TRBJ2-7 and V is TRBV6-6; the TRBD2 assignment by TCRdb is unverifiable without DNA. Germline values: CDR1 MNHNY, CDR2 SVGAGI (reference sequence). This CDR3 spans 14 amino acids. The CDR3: CASSPLAGAYEQYF.

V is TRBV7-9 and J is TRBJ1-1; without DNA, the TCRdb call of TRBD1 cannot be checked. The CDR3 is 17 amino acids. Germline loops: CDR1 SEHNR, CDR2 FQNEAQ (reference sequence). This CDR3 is CASSLQGQDLWGTEAFF.

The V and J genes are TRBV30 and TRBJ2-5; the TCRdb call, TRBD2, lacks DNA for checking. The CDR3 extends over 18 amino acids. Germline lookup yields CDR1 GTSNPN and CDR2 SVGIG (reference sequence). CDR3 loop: CAPTLAGDSGAGQETQYF.

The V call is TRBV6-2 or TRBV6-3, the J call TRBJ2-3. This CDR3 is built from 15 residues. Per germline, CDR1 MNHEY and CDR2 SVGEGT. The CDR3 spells CASSLSVAATDTQYF.

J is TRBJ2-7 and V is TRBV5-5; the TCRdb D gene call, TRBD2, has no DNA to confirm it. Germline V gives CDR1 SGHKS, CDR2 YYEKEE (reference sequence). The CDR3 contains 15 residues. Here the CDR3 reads CASSAGHKGSYEQYF.

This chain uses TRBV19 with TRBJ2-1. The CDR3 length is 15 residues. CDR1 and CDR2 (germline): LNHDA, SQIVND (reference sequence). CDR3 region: CASSMNPDISNEQFF.

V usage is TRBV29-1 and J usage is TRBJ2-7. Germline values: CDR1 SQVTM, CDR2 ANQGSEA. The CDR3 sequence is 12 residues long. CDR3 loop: CSVDSDGDEQYF.

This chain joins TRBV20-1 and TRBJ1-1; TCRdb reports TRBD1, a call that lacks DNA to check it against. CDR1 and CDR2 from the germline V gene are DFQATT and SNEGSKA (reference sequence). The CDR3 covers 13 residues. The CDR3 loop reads CSARGHRETEAFF.

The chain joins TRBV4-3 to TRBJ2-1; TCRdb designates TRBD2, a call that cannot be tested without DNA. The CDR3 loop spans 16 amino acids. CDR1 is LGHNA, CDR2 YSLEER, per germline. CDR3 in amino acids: CASSLRLAGAYNEQFF.

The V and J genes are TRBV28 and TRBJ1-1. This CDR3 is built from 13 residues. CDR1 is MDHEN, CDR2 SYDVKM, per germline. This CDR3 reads CAIVGPFDTEAFF.